Following are 8 T cell receptor beta chains from one sample sequenced in a study of vaccination effects on CD4 cells after COVID-19. Assay used: immunoSEQ multiplex PCR; TCRdb lists only in-frame clones, some missing. The table has 20,000 to 25,000 clones, around 75% seen once. ViraFEST expansion of antigen-specific CD4+ T cells with viral peptide pools preceded sequencing. Isolating CD4+ T cells followed less than 11 days of culture. Infection with SARS-CoV-2 occurred in the person between March and December 2020, and PCR confirmed it. These receptors lack a known antigen. This specimen consisted of CD4+ T cells from PBMCs cultured with a peptide pool, obtained before COVID-19 vaccination. Source of these receptors: a human donor who had a prior SARS-CoV-2 infection.

The CDR3 loop reads CSVRPQDSTDTQYF. CDR3 coding DNA: TGCAGCGTTAGACCCCAGGACTCGACAGATACGCAGTATTTT. V is TRBV29-1 and J is TRBJ2-3; D may be TRBD2 (5 bases). Trimming pared 5 bases from V and 3 bases from J, leaving 15 bases between. The V gene's germline CDR1 is SQVTM and CDR2 ANQGSEA. The CDR3 spans 14 residues.

CDR3 nucleotide sequence: TGTGCCAGCAGCAGCCTAAAAACGAACACCGGGGAGCTGTTTTTT. Protein sequence: CASSSLKTNTGELFF. The chain employs TRBV3-1 (or the pseudogene TRBV3-2) and TRBJ2-2; D is undetermined. V lost 5 bases to trimming and J lost 0 bases, with 10 bases between them. Germline-derived CDR1 and CDR2 are LGHDT and YNNKEL (reference sequence). CDR3 length equals 15 residues.

The chain uses TRBV18 and TRBJ2-5, with a weak D call TRBD2 (6 bases). V lost 2 bases and J 5 bases, leaving 18 bases between the germline ends. From germline, CDR1 is KGHSH and CDR2 LQKENI. The CDR3 sequence is 16 residues long. The DNA for the CDR3 is TGTGCCAGCTCACCATTTTTTGGGGGGAACGACGAGACCCAGTACTTC. The encoded protein is CASSPFFGGNDETQYF. Full variable domain (missing parts from reference TRBV18 and TRBJ2-5): NAGVMQNPRHLVRRRGQEARLRCSPMKGHSHVYWYRQLPEEGLKFMVYLQKENIIDESGMPKERFSAEFPKEGPSILRIQQVVRGDSAAYFCASSPFFGGNDETQYFGPGTRLLVL.

V gene TRBV12-2 combines with J gene TRBJ2-7; the table's D call of TRBD2 was not tested on the DNA. TRBV12-2 is annotated as a pseudogene. This CDR3 contains 13 residues. The CDR3 here is CATPVSSSYEQYF. The CDR3 DNA follows: TGTGCAACCCCTGTCTCCTCTTCCTACGAGCAGTACTTC.

The chain uses TRBV5-1 and TRBJ2-1; 11 bases align to TRBD2. The J segment lost 8 bases and the V segment lost 5 bases, leaving 9 bases of the junction unmatched. CDR1 is SGHRS and CDR2 is YFSETQ in the germline V gene. The CDR3 has 15 residues. The CDR3 here is CASRLLAGDFDEQFF. CDR3 bases: TGCGCCAGCAGATTACTAGCGGGAGATTTCGATGAGCAGTTCTTC.

The chain employs TRBV7-2 and TRBJ1-5; 7 nucleotides line up with TRBD1. Germline V gene lookup returns CDR1 SGHTA and CDR2 FQGNSA. CDR3 length: 14 amino acids. The V segment lost 8 bases and the J segment 1 base; nucleotides outside the gene matches: 5. The CDR3 DNA is TGTGCCAGCGGACGACAGGGCAGCAATCAGCCCCAGCATTTT. Its protein is CASGRQGSNQPQHF.

This rearrangement joins TRBV19 to TRBJ2-5; D is possibly TRBD2 (6 bases). The CDR3 sequence is 14 residues long. V lost 6 bases and J lost 4, with 15 bases in between. Per germline, CDR1 LNHDA and CDR2 SQIVND (reference sequence). CDR3 loop: CASSPSAGRETQYF. CDR3 sequence (DNA): TGTGCCAGTAGCCCAAGCGCGGGGCGAGAGACCCAGTACTTC.

This chain links TRBV20-1 with TRBJ2-7; tentative D call: TRBD2 (5 bases). The germline V gene has CDR1 DFQATT and CDR2 SNEGSKA (reference sequence). Trimming left V 3 bases short and J 0 bases short, with 21 bases between. The CDR3 has 17 residues. CDR3 nucleotides: TGCAGTGCTAGTAGTTCTTCGGTAGCGAAAAGCTCCTACGAGCAGTACTTC. Translation gives CSASSSSVAKSSYEQYF.